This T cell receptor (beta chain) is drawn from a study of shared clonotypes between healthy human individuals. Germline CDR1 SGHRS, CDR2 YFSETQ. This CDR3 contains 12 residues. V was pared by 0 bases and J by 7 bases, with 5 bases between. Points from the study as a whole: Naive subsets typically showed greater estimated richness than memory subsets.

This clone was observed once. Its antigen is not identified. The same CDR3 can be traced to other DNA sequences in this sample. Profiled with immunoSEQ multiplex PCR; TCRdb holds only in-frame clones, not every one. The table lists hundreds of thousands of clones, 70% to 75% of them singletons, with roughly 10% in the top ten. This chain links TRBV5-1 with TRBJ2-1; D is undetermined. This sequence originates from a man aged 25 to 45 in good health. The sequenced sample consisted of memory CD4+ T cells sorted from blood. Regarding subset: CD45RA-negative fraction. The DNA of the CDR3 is TGCGCCAGCAGCTTGGCCGGTAATGAGCAGTTCTTC. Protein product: CASSLAGNEQFF.